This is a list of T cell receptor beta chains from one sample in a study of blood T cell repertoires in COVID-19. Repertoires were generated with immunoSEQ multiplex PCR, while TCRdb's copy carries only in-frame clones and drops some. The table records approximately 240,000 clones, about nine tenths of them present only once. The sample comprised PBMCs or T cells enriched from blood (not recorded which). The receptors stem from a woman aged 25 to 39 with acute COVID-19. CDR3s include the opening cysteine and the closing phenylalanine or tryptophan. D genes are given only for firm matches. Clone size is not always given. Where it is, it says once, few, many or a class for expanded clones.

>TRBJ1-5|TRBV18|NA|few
TGTGCCAGCTCACCGGGAGGAGCTCAGCCCCAGCATTTT
CASSPGGAQPQHF
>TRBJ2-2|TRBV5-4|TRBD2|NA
TGTGCCAGCAGCCCGGGACTAGCGGTGAACACCGGGGAGCTGTTTTTT
CASSPGLAVNTGELFF
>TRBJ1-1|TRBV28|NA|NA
TGTGCCAGCAGCCCAGGGGATTTGAACACTGAAGCTTTCTTT
CASSPGDLNTEAFF
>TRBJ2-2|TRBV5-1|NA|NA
TGCGCCAGCAGCTTGGCCCGTACGGGCACCGGGGAGCTGTTTTTT
CASSLARTGTGELFF
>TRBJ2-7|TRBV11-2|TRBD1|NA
TGTGCCAGCAGCCCCGGGGACAGGGGGCCCCAATCCTCCTACGAGCAGTACTTC
CASSPGDRGPQSSYEQYF
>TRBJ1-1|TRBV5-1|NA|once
TGCGCCAGCAGCATGCCAGGGGAGAGGACTGAAGCTTTCTTT
CASSMPGERTEAFF
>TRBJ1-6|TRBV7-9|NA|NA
TGTGCCAGCAGCTTCCTTCGGACAGCTGACTCACCCCTCCACTTT
CASSFLRTADSPLHF
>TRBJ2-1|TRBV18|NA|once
TGTGCCAGCTCACCACAAGTGGGGCCCGGTGAGCAGTTCTTC
CASSPQVGPGEQFF
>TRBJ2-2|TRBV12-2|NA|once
TGTGCAAGTCTCGAGAGACACAGAAACACCGGGGAGCTGTTTTTT
CASLERHRNTGELFF
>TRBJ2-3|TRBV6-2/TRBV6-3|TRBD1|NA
TGTGCCAGCAGTTACGTATCTGGACAGGGACGGGATACGCAGTATTTT
CASSYVSGQGRDTQYF
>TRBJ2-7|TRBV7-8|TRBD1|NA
TGTGCCAGCAGTTTCCGGGACAGGGTTTACGAGCAGTACTTC
CASSFRDRVYEQYF
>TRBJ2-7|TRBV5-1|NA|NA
TGCGCCAGCAGCTTGGCGGGGGAAGAATGGGAGCAGTACTTC
CASSLAGEEWEQYF
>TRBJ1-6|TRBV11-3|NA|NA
TGTGCCAGCAGCGAGGGTAGACATAATTCACCCCTCCACTTT
CASSEGRHNSPLHF
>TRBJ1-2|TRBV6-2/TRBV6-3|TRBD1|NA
TGTGCCAGCAGCCACGGGACAGGGGGAGACTATGGCTACACCTTC
CASSHGTGGDYGYTF
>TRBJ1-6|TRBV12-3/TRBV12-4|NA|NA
TGTGCCAGCAGCCTAAACTCACCCCTCCACTTT
CASSLNSPLHF
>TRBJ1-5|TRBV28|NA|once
TGTGCCAGCAGTTTGACAGCTAGTTATCAGCCCCAGCATTTT
CASSLTASYQPQHF
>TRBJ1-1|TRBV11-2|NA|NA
TGTGCCAGCAGCTTAGATGGGGGGGGCCTTATGAACACTGAAGCTTTCTTT
CASSLDGGGLMNTEAFF
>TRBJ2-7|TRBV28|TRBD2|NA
TGTGCCAGCAGTTTACGTCGAGCGGGAATCTACGAGCAGTACTTC
CASSLRRAGIYEQYF
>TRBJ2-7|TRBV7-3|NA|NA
TGTGCCAGCAGCCCCAACCCAGGGGAAGGCGAGCAGTACTTC
CASSPNPGEGEQYF
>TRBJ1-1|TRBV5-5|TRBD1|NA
TGTGCCAGCAGTTTCAGGACAGGGGGCACTGAAGCTTTCTTT
CASSFRTGGTEAFF
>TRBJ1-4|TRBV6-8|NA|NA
TGTGCCAGCAGTTCCGGGATGGAGGGGTTTTTT
CASSSGMEGFF
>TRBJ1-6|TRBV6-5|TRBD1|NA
TGTGCCACCAACTCGGGACAGGGGACCAATTCACCCCTCCACTTT
CATNSGQGTNSPLHF
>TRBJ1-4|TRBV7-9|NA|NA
TGTGCCAGCAGCTTATCGGGGAGAGATAATGAAAAACTGTTTTTT
CASSLSGRDNEKLFF
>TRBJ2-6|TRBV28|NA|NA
TGTGCCAGCAGTCAAACAGGGTTAGGCACTGGGGCCAACGTCCTGACTTTC
CASSQTGLGTGANVLTF
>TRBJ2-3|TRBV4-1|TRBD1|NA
TGCGCCAGCAGCCAAGGGGACAGGGGCAGAGCAGATACGCAGTATTTT
CASSQGDRGRADTQYF
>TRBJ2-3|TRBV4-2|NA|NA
TGTGCCAGCAGCCAGGAGGGCCAGTCGCCAGATACGCAGTATTTT
CASSQEGQSPDTQYF
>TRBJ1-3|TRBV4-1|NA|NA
TGCGCCAGCAGCTCCAATCCGGGTCTCTCTGGAAACACCATATATTTT
CASSSNPGLSGNTIYF
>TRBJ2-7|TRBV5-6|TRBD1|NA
TGTGCCAGCAGCTACCGGACAGGTTTCGACGAGCAGTACTTC
CASSYRTGFDEQYF
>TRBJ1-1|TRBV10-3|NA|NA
TGTGCCATATCAGGGGTCGACACTGAAGCTTTCTTT
CAISGVDTEAFF
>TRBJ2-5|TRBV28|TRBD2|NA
TGTGCCAGCAGTTCCGCTAGCGGGGGTCGGAGGACCCAGTACTTC
CASSSASGGRRTQYF
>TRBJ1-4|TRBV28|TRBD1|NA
TGTGCCAGCAGCCCCGGGGACAGGCGGGACAAACTGTTTTTT
CASSPGDRRDKLFF
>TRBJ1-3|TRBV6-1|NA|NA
TGTGCCAGCAGTGAAGCCCCGGGAAACACCATATATTTT
CASSEAPGNTIYF
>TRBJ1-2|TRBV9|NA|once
TGTGCCAGCAGCGTACAGGCAAACACTAACTATGGCTACACCTTC
CASSVQANTNYGYTF
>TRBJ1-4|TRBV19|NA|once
TGTGCCAGTACTCGGGAGGAGGAAAAACTGTTTTTT
CASTREEEKLFF
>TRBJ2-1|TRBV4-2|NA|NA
TGTGCCAGCAGCCAAGCGCAGTCGGCGGGGACAGCTTACAATGAGCAGTTCTTC
CASSQAQSAGTAYNEQFF
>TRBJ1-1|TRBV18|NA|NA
TGTGCCAGCTCACCCGGTCATATGGGGGGTGAAGCTTTCTTT
CASSPGHMGGEAFF
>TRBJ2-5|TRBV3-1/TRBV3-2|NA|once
TGTGCCAGCAGCCAAGGGATAGGACAACAAGAGACCCAGTACTTC
CASSQGIGQQETQYF
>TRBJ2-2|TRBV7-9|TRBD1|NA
TGTGCCAGCAGCGAACCCCCGGGACAGGGGAACACCGGGGAGCTGTTTTTT
CASSEPPGQGNTGELFF
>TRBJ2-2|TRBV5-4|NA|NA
TGTGCCAGCAGTCCGTCCCGGGGTGGGGAGCTGTTTTTT
CASSPSRGGELFF
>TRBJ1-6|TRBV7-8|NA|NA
TGTGCCAGCAGCTTACAGCCGGGGGGGAATTCACCCCTCCACTTT
CASSLQPGGNSPLHF
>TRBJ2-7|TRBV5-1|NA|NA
TGCGCCAGCAGCTTGGCCGGGGGCGAGCAGTACTTC
CASSLAGGEQYF
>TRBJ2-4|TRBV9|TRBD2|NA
TGTGCCAGCAGCGCTAGCGGGGGGTTAGCCAAAAACATTCAGTACTTC
CASSASGGLAKNIQYF
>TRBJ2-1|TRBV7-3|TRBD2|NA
TGTGCCAGCAGCTTATCACGCGGGGGGCTGCGGCGGAATGAGCAGTTCTTC
CASSLSRGGLRRNEQFF
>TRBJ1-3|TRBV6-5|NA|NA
TGTGCCAGCAGCCACCGGGGGGTACTTGGAAACACCATATATTTT
CASSHRGVLGNTIYF